Below, 21 T cell receptor beta chains from the same sample are listed, as sequenced in a study of T cell responses to AZD1222 COVID-19 vaccine. Here immunoSEQ multiplex PCR was the method, and the copy in TCRdb shows in-frame clones only, minus some. The sample shows roughly 90,000 clones, around nine tenths of them seen only once. The sample here was peripheral blood, taken on day 0 of MenACWY control vaccination. Receptors originate from an adult in good health.

The rearrangement links TRBV6-5 to TRBJ1-1; TRBD1 matches at 12 bases. Trimming took 7 bases from V and 10 from J; bases not matched to a gene: 10. Germline CDR1 is MNHEY and CDR2 is SVGAGI. The CDR3 length is 14 residues. The CDR3 region has the DNA TGTGCCAGCACCAGCCCTGGGGGACAGGGGGCAGCTTTCTTT. This sequence encodes CASTSPGGQGAAFF.

This chain links TRBV6-6 with TRBJ1-6, with D unclear. CDR3 size: 13 residues. Trimming left V 4 bases short and J 7 bases short, with 8 bases between. Per the germline V gene, CDR1 is MNHNY and CDR2 is SVGAGI (reference sequence). The CDR3, as DNA: TGTGCCAGCAGTTCCCTAGGGAATTCACCCCTCCACTTT. Residues: CASSSLGNSPLHF.

V gene TRBV10-3 combines with J gene TRBJ2-1; 8 bases line up with TRBD2. This CDR3 is built from 17 residues. Germline lookup yields CDR1 ENHRY and CDR2 SYGVKD. J lost 9 bases, V lost 7 bases, and 20 bases had no gene match. The CDR3 region is CAINQNSGTVGGGEQFF. The CDR3 coding sequence is TGTGCCATCAATCAAAATAGCGGGACCGTCGGCGGGGGTGAGCAGTTCTTC.

The chain employs TRBV7-9 and TRBJ2-1, with D tentatively TRBD2 (5 bases). The V end lost 5 bases, the J end lost 5 bases, and 7 bases lay between the germline ends. The CDR3 contains 12 residues. In germline, CDR1 is SEHNR, CDR2 FQNEAQ (reference sequence). Here the CDR3 reads CASSPGDNEQFF. The CDR3 DNA follows: TGTGCCAGCAGCCCCGGGGACAATGAGCAGTTCTTC.

The chain links TRBV27 to TRBJ2-5; perhaps TRBD2 as D (6 bases). This CDR3 is 15 amino acids long. Germline V CDR1 and CDR2: MNHEY, SMNVEV (reference sequence). Trimming cost V 5 bases and J 2 bases, with 15 bases left between them. The CDR3 coding sequence is TGTGCCAGCAGTAGGAAGGGACGGGAGCAAGAGACCCAGTACTTC. As protein: CASSRKGREQETQYF.

In its sample, this clone was seen once. The V gene is TRBV7-6, the J gene TRBJ2-1; 8 positions agree with TRBD1. V lost 4 bases and J lost 4; bases outside the gene matches: 12. Germline CDR1 is SGHVS and CDR2 is FNYEAQ. This CDR3 region has 17 residues. DNA for the CDR3: TGTGCCAGCAGCTCACGCCCGTCCGGGACAGGTTACAATGAGCAGTTCTTC. Translated: CASSSRPSGTGYNEQFF.

This rearrangement joins TRBV28 to TRBJ2-1; D might be TRBD1 (5 bases). This CDR3 has 13 amino acids. Trimming removed 5 bases from V and 4 bases from J, with 9 bases in between. CDR1 MDHEN and CDR2 SYDVKM come from the germline V gene. Here the CDR3 reads CASSPDNYNEQFF. CDR3 coding DNA: TGTGCCAGCAGTCCGGACAATTACAATGAGCAGTTCTTC. Supplemented by reference TRBV28 and TRBJ2-1, the full variable domain reads DVKVTQSSRYLVKRTGEKVFLECVQDMDHENMFWYRQDPGLGLRLIYFSYDVKMKEKGDIPEGYSVSREKKERFSLILESASTNQTSMYLCASSPDNYNEQFFGPGTRLTVL.

The J gene is TRBJ2-7, the V gene TRBV27, with D perhaps TRBD1 (5 bases). Trimming took off 3 bases at V and 2 bases at J, with 14 bases between the two ends. This CDR3 comprises 15 residues. Germline CDR1 reads MNHEY; CDR2 reads SMNVEV (reference sequence). This CDR3 reads CASSFDRRLTYEQYF. The CDR3 bases are TGTGCCAGCAGTTTCGACAGACGCCTGACCTACGAGCAGTACTTC.

J is TRBJ1-6 and V is TRBV7-9; maybe TRBD1 (6 bases). Between the trimmed V and J ends, which lost 5 bases and 11 bases, there was a span of 16 bases. This CDR3 is 14 amino acids long. Germline CDR1 is SEHNR and CDR2 is FQNEAQ (reference sequence). This CDR3 is CASSTQGTATPLHF. DNA of the CDR3: TGTGCCAGCAGCACCCAGGGGACCGCGACACCCCTCCACTTT. The variable domain in full, completed from reference TRBV7-9 and TRBJ1-6, reads DTGVSQNPRHKITKRGQNVTFRCDPISEHNRLYWYRQTLGQGPEFLTYFQNEAQLEKSRLLSDRFSAERPKGSFSTLEIQRTEQGDSAMYLCASSTQGTATPLHFGNGTRLTVT.

This chain uses TRBV6-5 with TRBJ2-7; D uncertain. The CDR3 consists of 14 residues. Between the trimmed V and J ends, which lost 8 bases and 3 bases, there was a span of 17 bases. The germline V gene encodes CDR1 MNHEY and CDR2 SVGAGI. The CDR3 nucleotides are TGTGCCAGCCGAAAGGGTAGGGCTCTCTACGAGCAGTACTTC. This sequence encodes CASRKGRALYEQYF.

This clone was found a few times. The rearrangement links TRBV7-8 to TRBJ2-7; tentatively, D is TRBD1 or TRBD2 (5 bases each). From germline, CDR1 is SGHVS and CDR2 FQNEAQ. This CDR3 is built from 15 residues. V lost 2 bases to trimming and J lost 5 bases, with 16 bases between them. The CDR3 DNA reads TGTGCCAGCAGCTTAATGGTGGGAGAGGGGAACGAGCAGTACTTC. Residues: CASSLMVGEGNEQYF.

This sequence joins TRBV12-3 or TRBV12-4 and TRBJ2-7, with D hard to call. Trimming pared 6 bases from V and 2 bases from J, leaving 8 bases between. CDR3 length: 12 residues. CDR3 protein: CASSPGTYEQYF. The DNA for the CDR3 is TGTGCCAGCAGCCCCGGAACCTACGAGCAGTACTTC.

This clone was found a few times. At the DNA level, this CDR3 is encoded by other sequences in the same sample as well. This sequence joins TRBV29-1 and TRBJ1-1; D is uncertain. The CDR3 is 11 residues long. Germline-derived CDR1 and CDR2 are SQVTM and ANQGSEA. Trimming removed 4 bases at V and 1 base at J, with 4 bases between. CDR3 nucleotide sequence: TGCAGCGTTGTTGGGAACACTGAAGCTTTCTTT. Amino acid sequence: CSVVGNTEAFF.

CDR3 residues: CASGSEGSKETQYF. DNA of the CDR3: TGCGCCAGCGGGTCCGAGGGTTCTAAAGAGACCCAGTACTTC. The rearrangement uses TRBV10-2 and TRBJ2-5; possibly TRBD2 for D (5 bases). Trimming pared 8 bases from V and 3 bases from J, leaving 16 bases between. The germline V gene has CDR1 WSHSY and CDR2 SAAADI. The CDR3 totals 14 residues.

The rearrangement uses TRBV7-2 and TRBJ2-2, with 10 positions matching TRBD2. The CDR3 has 15 amino acids. Losses at the gene ends were 5 bases for V and 5 bases for J; bases not matched to a gene: 5. Germline CDR1 SGHTA, CDR2 FQGNSA. The CDR3 protein is CASSAASGRTGELFF. In DNA form, the CDR3 reads TGTGCCAGCAGCGCCGCTAGCGGGAGAACCGGGGAGCTGTTTTTT.

The genes are TRBV6-5 and TRBJ1-5; D call uncertain. V was trimmed by 6 bases and J by 5 bases, leaving 11 bases between them. Germline V lookup: CDR1 MNHEY, CDR2 SVGAGI. This CDR3 comprises 13 residues. DNA of the CDR3: TGTGCCAGCAGGCAACTGCCTGATCAGCCCCAGCATTTT. Its protein product is CASRQLPDQPQHF.

The DNA of the CDR3 is TGTGCCAGCAGTTACGTGAACACTGAAGCTTTCTTT. It translates to CASSYVNTEAFF. The chain joins TRBV6-2 or TRBV6-3 to TRBJ1-1; D is uncertain. Germline-derived CDR1 and CDR2 are MNHEY and SVGEGT. V lost 2 bases, J lost 0 bases, and 1 base lay in between. This CDR3 has 12 amino acids.

The chain links TRBV2 to TRBJ2-5; D remains ambiguous. Trimming took off 2 bases at V and 4 bases at J, with 11 bases between the two ends. Germline CDR1 SNHLY, CDR2 FYNNEI. CDR3 size: 14 residues. The CDR3 nucleotides read TGTGCCAGCAGTGAATCGACCGTGCGAGAGACCCAGTACTTC. Protein sequence: CASSESTVRETQYF.

This chain links TRBV5-4 with TRBJ2-1, with a tentative D call TRBD2 (6 bases). Germline values: CDR1 SGHNT, CDR2 YYREEE (reference sequence). V lost 4 bases and J 6 bases, leaving 17 bases between the germline ends. This CDR3 has 15 residues. CDR3 in DNA: TGTGCCAGCAGCCTCATGGGGGGAACGGGCAATGAGCAGTTCTTC. Encoded protein: CASSLMGGTGNEQFF.

This clone is a singleton in its sample. V and J are TRBV19 and TRBJ1-5; no reliable D call. The germline V and J ends were trimmed by 5 bases and 7 bases, with 18 bases remaining between them. The CDR3 totals 15 residues. CDR1 is LNHDA and CDR2 is SQIVND in the germline V gene (reference sequence). DNA of the CDR3: TGTGCCAGTAGTCCCTCGGACGCCTCTAAGCAGCCCCAGCATTTT. Translation gives CASSPSDASKQPQHF. Combining the CDR3 with reference TRBV19 and TRBJ1-5 gives the whole variable domain DGGITQSPKYLFRKEGQNVTLSCEQNLNHDAMYWYRQDPGQGLRLIYYSQIVNDFQKGDIAEGYSVSREKKESFPLTVTSAQKNPTAFYLCASSPSDASKQPQHFGDGTRLSIL.

The rearrangement uses TRBV6-5 and TRBJ2-3; D unresolved. Germline-derived CDR1 and CDR2 are MNHEY and SVGAGI. V shed 0 bases and J shed 1 base, with 5 bases lying between them. The CDR3 loop spans 14 amino acids. The CDR3 DNA reads as TGTGCCAGCAGTTACTCGTGGGGCACAGATACGCAGTATTTT. It yields the protein CASSYSWGTDTQYF.